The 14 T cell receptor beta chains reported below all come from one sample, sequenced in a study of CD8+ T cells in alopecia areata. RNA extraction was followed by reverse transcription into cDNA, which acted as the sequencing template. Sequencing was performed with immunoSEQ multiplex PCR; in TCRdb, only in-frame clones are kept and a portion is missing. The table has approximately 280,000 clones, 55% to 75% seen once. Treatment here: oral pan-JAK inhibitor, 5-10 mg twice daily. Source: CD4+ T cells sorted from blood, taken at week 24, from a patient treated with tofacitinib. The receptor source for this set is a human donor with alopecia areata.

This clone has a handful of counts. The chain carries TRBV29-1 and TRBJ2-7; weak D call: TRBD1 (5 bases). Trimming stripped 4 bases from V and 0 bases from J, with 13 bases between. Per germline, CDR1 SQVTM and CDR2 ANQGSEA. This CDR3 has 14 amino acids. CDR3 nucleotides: TGCAGCGTTGGACGACAGCGACACTCCTACGAGCAGTACTTC. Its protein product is CSVGRQRHSYEQYF.

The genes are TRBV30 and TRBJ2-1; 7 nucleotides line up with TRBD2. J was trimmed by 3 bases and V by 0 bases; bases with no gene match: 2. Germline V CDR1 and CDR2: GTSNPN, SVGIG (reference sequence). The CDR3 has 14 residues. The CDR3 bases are TGTGCCTGGAGTGTGGCTAGCGGCTACAATGAGCAGTTCTTC. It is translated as CAWSVASGYNEQFF.

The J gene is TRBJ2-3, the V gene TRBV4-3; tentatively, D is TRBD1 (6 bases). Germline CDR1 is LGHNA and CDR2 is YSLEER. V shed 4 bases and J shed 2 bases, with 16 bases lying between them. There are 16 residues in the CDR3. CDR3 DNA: TGCGCCAGCAGCCGACGGGACACCCGATTCACAGATACGCAGTATTTT. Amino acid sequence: CASSRRDTRFTDTQYF.

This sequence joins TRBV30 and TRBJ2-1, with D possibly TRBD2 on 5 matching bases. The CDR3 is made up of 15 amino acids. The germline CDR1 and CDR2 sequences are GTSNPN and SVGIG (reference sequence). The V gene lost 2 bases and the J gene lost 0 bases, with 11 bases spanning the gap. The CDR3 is CAWSRDFSSYNEQFF. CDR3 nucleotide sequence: TGTGCCTGGAGTCGGGATTTTAGCTCCTACAATGAGCAGTTCTTC. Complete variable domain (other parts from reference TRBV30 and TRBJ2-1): SQTIHQWPATLVQPVGSPLSLECTVEGTSNPNLYWYRQAAGRGLQLLFYSVGIGQISSEVPQNLSASRPQDRQFILSSKKLLLSDSGFYLCAWSRDFSSYNEQFFGPGTRLTVL.

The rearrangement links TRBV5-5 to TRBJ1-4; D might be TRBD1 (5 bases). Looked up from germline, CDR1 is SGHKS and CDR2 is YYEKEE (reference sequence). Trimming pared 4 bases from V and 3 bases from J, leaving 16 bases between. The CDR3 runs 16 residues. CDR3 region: CASSVAGSMANEKLFF. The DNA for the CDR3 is TGTGCCAGCAGCGTCGCAGGGTCAATGGCTAATGAAAAACTGTTTTTT.

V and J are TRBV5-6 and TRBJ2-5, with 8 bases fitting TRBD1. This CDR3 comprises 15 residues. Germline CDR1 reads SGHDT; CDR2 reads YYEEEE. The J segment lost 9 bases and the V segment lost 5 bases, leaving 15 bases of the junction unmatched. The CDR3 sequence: CASRLRQGSTPAQYF. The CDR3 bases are TGTGCCAGCAGATTAAGACAGGGGTCTACCCCAGCCCAGTACTTC.

The CDR3 is CASSSGTGSYNEQFF. CDR3 in DNA: TGCGCCAGCAGCTCGGGGACCGGCTCCTACAATGAGCAGTTCTTC. The rearrangement uses TRBV5-1 and TRBJ2-1, with D tentatively TRBD1 or TRBD2 (5 bases each). The germline V and J ends were trimmed by 3 bases and 0 bases, with 10 bases remaining between them. Germline V gene lookup returns CDR1 SGHRS and CDR2 YFSETQ. The CDR3 is made up of 15 amino acids.

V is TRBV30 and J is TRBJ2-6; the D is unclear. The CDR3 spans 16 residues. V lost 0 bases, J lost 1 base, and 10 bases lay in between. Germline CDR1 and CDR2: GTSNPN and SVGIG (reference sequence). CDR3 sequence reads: CAWSVETVSGANVLTF. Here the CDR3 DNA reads TGTGCCTGGAGTGTAGAGACGGTATCTGGGGCCAACGTCCTGACTTTC.

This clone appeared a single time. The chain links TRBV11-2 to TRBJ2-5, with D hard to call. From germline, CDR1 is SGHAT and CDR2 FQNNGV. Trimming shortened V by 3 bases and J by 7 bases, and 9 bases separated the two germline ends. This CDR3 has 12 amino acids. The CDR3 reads CASSLESGTQYF. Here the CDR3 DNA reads TGTGCCAGCAGCTTGGAGTCAGGGACCCAGTACTTC.

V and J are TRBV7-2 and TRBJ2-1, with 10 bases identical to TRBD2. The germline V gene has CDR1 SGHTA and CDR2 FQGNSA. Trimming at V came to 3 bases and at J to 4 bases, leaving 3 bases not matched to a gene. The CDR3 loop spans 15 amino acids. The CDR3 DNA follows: TGTGCCAGCAGCTTGGGACTAGCGCCTTACAATGAGCAGTTCTTC. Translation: CASSLGLAPYNEQFF.

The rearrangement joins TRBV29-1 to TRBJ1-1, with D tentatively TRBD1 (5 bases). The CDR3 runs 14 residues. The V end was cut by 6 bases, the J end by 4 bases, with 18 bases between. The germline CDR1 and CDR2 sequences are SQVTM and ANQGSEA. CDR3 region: CSVGLLFGGTEAFF. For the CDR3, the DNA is TGCAGCGTGGGACTGTTATTTGGGGGCACTGAAGCTTTCTTT. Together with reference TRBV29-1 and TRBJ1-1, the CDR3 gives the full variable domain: SAVISQKPSRDICQRGTSLTIQCQVDSQVTMMFWYRQQPGQSLTLIATANQGSEATYESGFVIDKFPISRPNLTFSTLTVSNMSPEDSSIYLCSVGLLFGGTEAFFGQGTRLTVV.

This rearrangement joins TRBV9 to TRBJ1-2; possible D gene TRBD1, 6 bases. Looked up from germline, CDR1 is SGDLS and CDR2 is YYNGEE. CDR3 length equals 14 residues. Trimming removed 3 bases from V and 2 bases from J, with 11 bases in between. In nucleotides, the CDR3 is TGTGCCAGCAGCGCAAGGACAGCAAACTATGGCTACACCTTC. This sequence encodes CASSARTANYGYTF.

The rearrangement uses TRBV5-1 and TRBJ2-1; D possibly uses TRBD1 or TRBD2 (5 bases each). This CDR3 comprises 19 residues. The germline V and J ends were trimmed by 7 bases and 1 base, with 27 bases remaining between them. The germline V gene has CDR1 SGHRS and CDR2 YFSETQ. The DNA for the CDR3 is TGCGCCAGCGCGGACCGGGACCGCCAAACGTCACTGTCCTACAATGAGCAGTTCTTC. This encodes CASADRDRQTSLSYNEQFF.

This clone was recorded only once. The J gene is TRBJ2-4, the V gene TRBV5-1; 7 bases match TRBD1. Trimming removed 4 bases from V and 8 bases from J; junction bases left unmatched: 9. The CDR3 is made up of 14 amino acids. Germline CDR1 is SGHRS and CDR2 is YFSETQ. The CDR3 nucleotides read TGCGCCAGCAGCACCGGGGACAGTACTGACATTCAGTACTTC. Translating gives CASSTGDSTDIQYF. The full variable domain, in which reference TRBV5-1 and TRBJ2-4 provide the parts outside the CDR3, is KAGVTQTPRYLIKTRGQQVTLSCSPISGHRSVSWYQQTPGQGLQFLFEYFSETQRNKGNFPGRFSGRQFSNSRSEMNVSTLELGDSALYLCASSTGDSTDIQYFGAGTRLSVL.